This TCR beta chain was identified during a study of shared clonotypes between healthy human individuals. The CDR3 contains 13 residues. The germline gives CDR1 SQVTM, CDR2 ANQGSEA. Deletions cut 6 bases from V and 4 bases from J, with 15 bases between. Here immunoSEQ multiplex PCR was the method, and the copy in TCRdb shows in-frame clones only, minus some. This table has over a million clones, approximately 72% appearing once. The specimen sequenced was memory CD4+ T cells sorted from blood. Regarding subset: CD45RA-negative fraction. This chain joins TRBV29-1 and TRBJ1-1; D is uncertain. This receptor was obtained from a man between 18 and 35 years old in good health. The DNA of the CDR3 is TGCAGCGTCCACACCGGATTCTCCACTGAAGCTTTCTTT. Amino acids: CSVHTGFSTEAFF. The whole variable domain, remainder taken from reference TRBV29-1 and TRBJ1-1, is SAVISQKPSRDICQRGTSLTIQCQVDSQVTMMFWYRQQPGQSLTLIATANQGSEATYESGFVIDKFPISRPNLTFSTLTVSNMSPEDSSIYLCSVHTGFSTEAFFGQGTRLTVV.